This record covers a single T cell receptor (beta chain). The antigen is unknown. The sample is drawn from a study of shared clonotypes between healthy human individuals. Study-wide points: Some clonotypes were shared by all four sorted-subset donors, while others were not shared. The non-shared ones had lower generation probabilities than the shared ones.

The CDR3 sequence is 19 residues long. Germline V gene sequence: CDR1 SGHAT, CDR2 FQNNGV. J was trimmed by 0 bases and V by 5 bases; bases with no gene match: 15. Several immunoSEQ 96-well plates shared each subset's DNA, each plate a replicate. Libraries were prepared by immunoSEQ multiplex PCR; TCRdb keeps only in-frame clonotypes and omits some of them. The repertoire holds over a million clones, with 97% to 99% as singletons. This chain uses TRBV11-2 with TRBJ2-7; 11 positions match TRBD2. Sequencing was done on a sample of naive CD4+ T cells sorted from blood. Subset described: CD45RA+ positively selected. The sequence came from a man younger than 45 in good health. The CDR3 region has the DNA TGTGCCAGCAGCACACGCCGTCATAGGACTAGCGGGCTCTCCTACGAGCAGTACTTC. It yields the protein CASSTRRHRTSGLSYEQYF.